This TCR beta chain was identified in a study of shared clonotypes between healthy human individuals. TCRdb's copy holds only in-frame clones and misses some; the assay was immunoSEQ multiplex PCR. The table records a few hundred thousand clones, more than 60% of them present only once. CDR1 and CDR2 from the germline V gene are LNHDA and SQIVND (reference sequence). The CDR3 runs to 16 residues. V trimming: 3 bases; J trimming: 6 bases; junction bases outside the gene matches: 11. Whole-study results and caveats: The four-donor shared clonotypes exceeded non-shared clonotypes in generation probability, with non-shared ones scoring lower. Enrolling few donors narrowed the genetic and exposure-history diversity that was represented.

This clone has ten or more counts. No antigen is known for it. The sequence derives from a man aged 25 to 45 in good health. V gene TRBV19 combines with J gene TRBJ1-5; 7 bases agree with TRBD1. Sequencing used memory CD4+ T cells sorted from blood. Subset in this sample: CD45RA-negative fraction. This CDR3 is CASSIFRGTRSQPQHF. Written as DNA, the CDR3 is TGTGCCAGTAGTATTTTCAGGGGGACTCGGAGTCAGCCCCAGCATTTT.